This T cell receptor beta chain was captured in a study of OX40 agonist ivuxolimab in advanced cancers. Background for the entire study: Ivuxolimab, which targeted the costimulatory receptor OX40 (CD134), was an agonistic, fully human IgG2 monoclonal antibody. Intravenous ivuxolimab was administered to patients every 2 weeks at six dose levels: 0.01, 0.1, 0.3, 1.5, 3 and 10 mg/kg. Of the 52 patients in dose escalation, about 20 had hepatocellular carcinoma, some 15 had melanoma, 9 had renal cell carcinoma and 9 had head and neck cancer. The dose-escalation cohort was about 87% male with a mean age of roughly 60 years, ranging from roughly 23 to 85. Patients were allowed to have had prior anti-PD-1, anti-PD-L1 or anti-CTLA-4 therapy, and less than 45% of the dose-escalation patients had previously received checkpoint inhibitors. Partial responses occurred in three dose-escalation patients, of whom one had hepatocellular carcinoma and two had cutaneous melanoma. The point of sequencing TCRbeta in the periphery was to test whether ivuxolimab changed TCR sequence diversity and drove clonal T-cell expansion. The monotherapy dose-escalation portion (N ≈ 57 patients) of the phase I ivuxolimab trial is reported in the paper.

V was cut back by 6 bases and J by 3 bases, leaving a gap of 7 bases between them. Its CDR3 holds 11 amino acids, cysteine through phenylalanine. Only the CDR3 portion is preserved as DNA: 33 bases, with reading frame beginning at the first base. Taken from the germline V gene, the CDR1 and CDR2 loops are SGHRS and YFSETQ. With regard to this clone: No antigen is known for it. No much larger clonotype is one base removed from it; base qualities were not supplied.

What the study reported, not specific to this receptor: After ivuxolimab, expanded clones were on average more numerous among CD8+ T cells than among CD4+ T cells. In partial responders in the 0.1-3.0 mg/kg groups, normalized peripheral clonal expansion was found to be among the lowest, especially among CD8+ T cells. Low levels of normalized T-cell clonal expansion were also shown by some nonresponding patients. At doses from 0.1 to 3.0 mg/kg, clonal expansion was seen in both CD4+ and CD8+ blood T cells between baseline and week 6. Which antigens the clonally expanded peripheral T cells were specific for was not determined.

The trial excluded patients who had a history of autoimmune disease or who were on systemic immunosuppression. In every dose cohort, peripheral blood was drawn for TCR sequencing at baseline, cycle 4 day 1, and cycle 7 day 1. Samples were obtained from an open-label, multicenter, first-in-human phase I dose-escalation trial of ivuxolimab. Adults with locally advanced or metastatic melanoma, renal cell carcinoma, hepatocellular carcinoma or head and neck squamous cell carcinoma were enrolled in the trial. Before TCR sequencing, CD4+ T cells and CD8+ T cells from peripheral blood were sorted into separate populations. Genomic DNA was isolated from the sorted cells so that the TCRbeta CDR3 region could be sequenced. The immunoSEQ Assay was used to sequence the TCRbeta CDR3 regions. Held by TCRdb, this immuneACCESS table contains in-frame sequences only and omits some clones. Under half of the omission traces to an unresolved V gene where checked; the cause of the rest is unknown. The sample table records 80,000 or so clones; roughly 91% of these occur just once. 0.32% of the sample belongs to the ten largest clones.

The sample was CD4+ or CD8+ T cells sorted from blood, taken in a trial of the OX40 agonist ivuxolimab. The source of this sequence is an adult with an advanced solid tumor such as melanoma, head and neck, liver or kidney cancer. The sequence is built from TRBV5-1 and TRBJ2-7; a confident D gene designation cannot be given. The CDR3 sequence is CASIPGYEQYF. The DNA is TGCGCCAGCATCCCCGGCTACGAGCAGTACTTC. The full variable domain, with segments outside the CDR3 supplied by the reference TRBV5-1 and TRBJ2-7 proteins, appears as KAGVTQTPRYLIKTRGQQVTLSCSPISGHRSVSWYQQTPGQGLQFLFEYFSETQRNKGNFPGRFSGRQFSNSRSEMNVSTLELGDSALYLCASIPGYEQYFGPGTRLTVT.